This T cell receptor beta chain was sequenced during a study of vaccination and CD4 T cells after COVID-19. Sequenced with the Oncomine TCR Beta short-read assay was DNA taken from cultured CD4+ T cells. A single record per CDR3 protein comes from TCRdb applying MiXCR to the PCR reads. The table has approximately 20,000 distinct CDR3 sequences, more than 50% seen once; the top ten hold roughly 15%. Specified treatment: approximately 10-day PBMC culture with coronavirus spike peptide pools or control peptides (ViraFEST assay). V shed 11 bases and J shed 8 bases, with 7 bases lying between them. This CDR3 has 10 residues. The V gene's germline CDR1 is LNHDA and CDR2 SQIVND (reference sequence). With respect to this clonotype: Its target is not known.

V and J are TRBV19 and TRBJ1-6; D ambiguous. The receptor comes from a human donor who had recovered from COVID-19. Sequences were derived from CD4+ T cells from blood, cultured in vitro, sampled before SARS-CoV-2 vaccination. The CDR3 coding sequence is TGTGCCGAAGATCATTCACCCCTCCACTTT. Protein: CAEDHSPLHF.